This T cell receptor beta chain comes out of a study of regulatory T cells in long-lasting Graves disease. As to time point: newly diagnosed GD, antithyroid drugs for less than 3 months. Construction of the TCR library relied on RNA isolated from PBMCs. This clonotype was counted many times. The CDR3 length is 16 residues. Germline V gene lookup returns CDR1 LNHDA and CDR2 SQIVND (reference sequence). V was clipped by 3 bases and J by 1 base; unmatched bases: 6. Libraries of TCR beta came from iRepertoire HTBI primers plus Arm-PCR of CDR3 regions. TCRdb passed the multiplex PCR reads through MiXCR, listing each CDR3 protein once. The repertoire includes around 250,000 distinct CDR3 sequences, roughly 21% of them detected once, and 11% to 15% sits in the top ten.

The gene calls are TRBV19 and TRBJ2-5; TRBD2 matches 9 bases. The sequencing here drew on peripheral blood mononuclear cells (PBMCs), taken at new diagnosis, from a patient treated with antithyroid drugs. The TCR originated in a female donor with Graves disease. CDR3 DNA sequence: TGTGCCAGTAGTATGCATAGCGGGGGACTCCAAGAGACCCAGTACTTC. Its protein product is CASSMHSGGLQETQYF.